The clone carrying this T cell receptor beta chain was observed a handful of times. This specimen belongs to a study of cytomegalovirus exposure and HLA in healthy donors. Looked up from germline, CDR1 is SEHNR and CDR2 is FQNEAQ (reference sequence). The CDR3 loop spans 15 amino acids. V shed 3 bases, J shed 4 bases, and the junction held 6 bases outside the gene matches. PCR was performed using 60 Vbeta and 13 Jbeta primers. Sequencing was performed with immunoSEQ multiplex PCR; in TCRdb, only in-frame clones are kept and a portion is missing. Of about 120,000 clones listed, around 72% are singletons.

The clonotype originates from a man younger than 45 in good health and CMV-seronegative. The sample consisted of PBMCs. V and J are TRBV7-9 and TRBJ2-1; the match to TRBD1 covers 7 bases. The CDR3 DNA reads as TGTGCCAGCAGCTTGGAAGGGGGCGCGTACAATGAGCAGTTCTTC. This gives the protein CASSLEGGAYNEQFF.